This T cell receptor (beta chain) comes out of a study of blood T cell repertoires in COVID-19. Across the whole study: Acute and convalescent COVID-19 samples came from the United States, Italy and Spain.

Assay used: immunoSEQ multiplex PCR; TCRdb lists only in-frame clones, some missing. The data hold roughly 200,000 clones, with over 75% observed a single time. In this sample, this clone turned up a few times. V was clipped by 0 bases and J by 0 bases, with 10 bases between them. Germline CDR1 is SGHRS and CDR2 is YFSETQ. The CDR3 is 16 amino acids. Material: peripheral blood. The sequence was obtained from a man aged 50 to 59 who had recovered from COVID-19. J is TRBJ2-1 and V is TRBV5-1; D may be TRBD1 (5 bases). CDR3 residues: CASSLGQLSSYNEQFF. The DNA of the CDR3 is TGCGCCAGCAGCTTGGGACAGCTTAGCTCCTACAATGAGCAGTTCTTC.